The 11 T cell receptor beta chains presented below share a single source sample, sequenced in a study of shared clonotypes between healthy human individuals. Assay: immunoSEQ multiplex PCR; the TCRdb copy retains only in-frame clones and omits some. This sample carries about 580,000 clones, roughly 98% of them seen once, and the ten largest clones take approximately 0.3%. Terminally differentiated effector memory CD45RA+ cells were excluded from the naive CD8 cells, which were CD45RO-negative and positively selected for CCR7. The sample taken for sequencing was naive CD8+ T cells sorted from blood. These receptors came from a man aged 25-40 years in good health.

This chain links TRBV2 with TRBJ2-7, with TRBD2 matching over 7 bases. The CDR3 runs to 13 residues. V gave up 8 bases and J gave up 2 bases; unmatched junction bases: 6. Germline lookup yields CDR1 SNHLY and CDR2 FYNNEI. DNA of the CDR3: TGTGCCAGCCGCGGGGGTGTAACCTACGAGCAGTACTTC. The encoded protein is CASRGGVTYEQYF.

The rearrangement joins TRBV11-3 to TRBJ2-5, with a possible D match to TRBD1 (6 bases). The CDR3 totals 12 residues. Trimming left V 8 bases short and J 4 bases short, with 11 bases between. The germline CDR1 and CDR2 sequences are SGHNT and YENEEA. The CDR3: CASQGLGETQYF. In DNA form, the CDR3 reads TGTGCCAGCCAGGGGCTGGGAGAGACCCAGTACTTC.

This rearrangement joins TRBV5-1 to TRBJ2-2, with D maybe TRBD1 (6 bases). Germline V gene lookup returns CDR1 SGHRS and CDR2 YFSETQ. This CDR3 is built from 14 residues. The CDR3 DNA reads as TGCAGCAGCCAACAGGGCCTGGGGACCGGGGAGCTGTTTTTT. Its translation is CSSQQGLGTGELFF.

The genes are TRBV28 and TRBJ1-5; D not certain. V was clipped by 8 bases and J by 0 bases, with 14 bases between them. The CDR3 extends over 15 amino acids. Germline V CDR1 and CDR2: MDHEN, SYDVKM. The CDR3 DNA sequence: TGTGCCAGCGCCCTGACGTTAGATAGCAATCAGCCCCAGCATTTT. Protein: CASALTLDSNQPQHF.

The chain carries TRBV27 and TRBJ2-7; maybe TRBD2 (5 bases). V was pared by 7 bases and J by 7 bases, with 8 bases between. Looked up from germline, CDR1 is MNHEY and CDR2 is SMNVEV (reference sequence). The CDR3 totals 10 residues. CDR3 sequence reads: CASMREEQYF. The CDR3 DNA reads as TGTGCCAGCATGAGGGAAGAGCAGTACTTC.

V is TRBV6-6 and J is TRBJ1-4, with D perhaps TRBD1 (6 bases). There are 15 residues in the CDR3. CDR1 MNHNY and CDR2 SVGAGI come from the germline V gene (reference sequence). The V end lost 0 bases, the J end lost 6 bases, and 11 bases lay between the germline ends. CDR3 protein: CASSYSTGRDEKLFF. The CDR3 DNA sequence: TGTGCCAGCAGTTACTCGACAGGCAGAGATGAAAAACTGTTTTTT.

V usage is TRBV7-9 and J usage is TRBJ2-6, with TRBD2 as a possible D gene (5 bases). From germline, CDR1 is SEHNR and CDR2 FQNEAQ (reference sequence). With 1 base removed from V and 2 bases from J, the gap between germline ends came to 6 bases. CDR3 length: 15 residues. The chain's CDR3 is CASSLGRAGANVLTF. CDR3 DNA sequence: TGTGCCAGCAGCTTAGGGCGGGCTGGGGCCAACGTCCTGACTTTC. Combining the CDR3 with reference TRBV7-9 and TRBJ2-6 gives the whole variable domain DTGVSQNPRHKITKRGQNVTFRCDPISEHNRLYWYRQTLGQGPEFLTYFQNEAQLEKSRLLSDRFSAERPKGSFSTLEIQRTEQGDSAMYLCASSLGRAGANVLTFGAGSRLTVL.

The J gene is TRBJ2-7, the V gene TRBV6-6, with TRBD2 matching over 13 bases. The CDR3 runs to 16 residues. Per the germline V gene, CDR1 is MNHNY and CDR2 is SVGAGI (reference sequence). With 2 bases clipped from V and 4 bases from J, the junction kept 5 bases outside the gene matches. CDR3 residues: CASSYGRTSGRYEQYF. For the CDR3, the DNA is TGTGCCAGCAGTTACGGTCGGACTAGCGGGAGATACGAGCAGTACTTC.

In DNA, the CDR3 is TGTGCCAGCAGTTCGACCCAGAGCTCCTACAATGAGCAGTTCTTC. Encoded protein: CASSSTQSSYNEQFF. This sequence joins TRBV28 and TRBJ2-1; D not certain. V shed 4 bases and J shed 0 bases, with 10 bases lying between them. CDR3 size: 15 residues. CDR1 MDHEN and CDR2 SYDVKM come from the germline V gene.

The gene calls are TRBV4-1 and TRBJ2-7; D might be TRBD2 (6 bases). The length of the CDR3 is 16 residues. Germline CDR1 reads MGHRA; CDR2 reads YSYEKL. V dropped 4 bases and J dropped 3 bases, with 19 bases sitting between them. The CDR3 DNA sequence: TGCGCCAGCAGCCTGCGGACCGGGACTGGGGACTACGAGCAGTACTTC. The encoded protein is CASSLRTGTGDYEQYF.

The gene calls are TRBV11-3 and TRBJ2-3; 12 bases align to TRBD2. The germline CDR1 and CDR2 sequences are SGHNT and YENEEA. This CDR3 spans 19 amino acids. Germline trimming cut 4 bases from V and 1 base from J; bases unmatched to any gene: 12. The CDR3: CASSSTPELAGGGTDTQYF. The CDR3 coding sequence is TGTGCCAGCAGCTCCACTCCCGAACTAGCGGGAGGCGGCACAGATACGCAGTATTTT.